What follows are 3 T cell receptor beta chains derived from one specimen sequenced in a study of cytomegalovirus exposure and HLA in healthy donors. It was with 60 Vbeta and 13 Jbeta primers that the PCR ran. This table comes from immunoSEQ multiplex PCR, and its TCRdb copy is limited to in-frame clones, with some not included. The data hold 95,000 to 150,000 clones, with 50% to 80% observed a single time. The specimen sequenced was PBMCs. Every receptor here comes from a woman in her thirties or forties in good health and CMV-seropositive.

The chain uses TRBV28 and TRBJ2-2, with D uncertain. The CDR3 covers 14 residues. V lost 3 bases and J 4 bases, leaving 9 bases between the germline ends. In germline, CDR1 is MDHEN, CDR2 SYDVKM. The CDR3 loop is CASSLVAPTGELFF. CDR3 DNA sequence: TGTGCCAGCAGTTTGGTAGCCCCCACCGGGGAGCTGTTTTTT.

CDR3 region: CSVETSGGIDTQYF. The DNA of the CDR3 is TGCAGCGTGGAGACTAGTGGGGGGATAGATACGCAGTATTTT. The V gene is TRBV29-1, the J gene TRBJ2-3, with D possibly being TRBD2 (6 bases). In germline, CDR1 is SQVTM, CDR2 ANQGSEA. The CDR3 runs 14 residues. Trimming removed 6 bases from V and 5 bases from J, with 18 bases in between.

The chain combines TRBV27 with TRBJ2-2; D is uncertain. From germline, CDR1 is MNHEY and CDR2 SMNVEV (reference sequence). The CDR3 totals 13 residues. Trimming stripped 5 bases from V and 5 bases from J, with 9 bases between. In DNA, the CDR3 is TGTGCCAGCAGTAACATATTAACCGGGGAGCTGTTTTTT. This encodes CASSNILTGELFF.